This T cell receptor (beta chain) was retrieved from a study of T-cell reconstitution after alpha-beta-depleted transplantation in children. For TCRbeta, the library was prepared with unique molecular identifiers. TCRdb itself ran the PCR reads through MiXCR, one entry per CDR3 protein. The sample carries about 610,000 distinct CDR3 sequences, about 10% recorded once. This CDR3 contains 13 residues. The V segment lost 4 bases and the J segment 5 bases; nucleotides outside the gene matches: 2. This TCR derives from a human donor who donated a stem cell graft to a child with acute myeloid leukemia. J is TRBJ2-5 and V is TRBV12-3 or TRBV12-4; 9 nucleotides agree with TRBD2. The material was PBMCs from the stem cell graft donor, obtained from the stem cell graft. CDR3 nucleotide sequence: TGTGCCAGCAGTTACGGGACTAGCGAGACCCAGTACTTC. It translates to CASSYGTSETQYF.